The text below deals with one T cell receptor (beta chain). As yet, its antigen is unknown. The cohort's ophthalmopathy patients, a group with duration under 3 months, had a Clinical Activity Score of at least 3 and a NOSPECS grade of at least 4. Thyroid ultrasound, orbital computed tomography, clinical symptoms, and serum thyroxine and TRAb underpinned diagnoses. RNA transcripts yielded amplified TCR beta CDR3 regions. Carried out on the TCR CDR3, a first-round RT-PCR used the HTBI primer set. TCRdb independently ran MiXCR on the multiplex PCR reads; one entry per CDR3 protein. The repertoire holds a few hundred thousand distinct CDR3 sequences, with about a sixth as singletons. The data stem from a study of T cells in Graves' hyperthyroidism and ophthalmopathy. General study points: Researchers found most expanded thyroid clonotypes above 0.001 in blood as well.

The material sequenced was blood. The source is a woman under 30 with Graves' ophthalmopathy.

The CDR3 reads CASSQAPAWELFF. The CDR3 region has the DNA TGTGCCAGCAGCCAAGCCCCGGCCTGGGAACTGTTTTTT. J is TRBJ1-4 and V is TRBV4-2; D is unresolved. Germline V gives CDR1 LGHNA, CDR2 YNFKEQ. V dropped 1 base and J dropped 12 bases, with 12 bases sitting between them. This CDR3 is built from 13 residues.